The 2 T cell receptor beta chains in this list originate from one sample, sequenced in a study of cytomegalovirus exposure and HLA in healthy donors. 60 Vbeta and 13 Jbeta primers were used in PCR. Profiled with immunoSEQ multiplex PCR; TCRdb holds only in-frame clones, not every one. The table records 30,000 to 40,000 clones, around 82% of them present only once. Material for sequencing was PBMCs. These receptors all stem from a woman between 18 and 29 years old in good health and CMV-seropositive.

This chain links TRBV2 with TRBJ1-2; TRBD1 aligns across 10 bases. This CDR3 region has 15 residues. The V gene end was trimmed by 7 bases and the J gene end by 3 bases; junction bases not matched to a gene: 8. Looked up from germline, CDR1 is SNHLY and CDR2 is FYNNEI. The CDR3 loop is CASTEGGTGDYGYTF. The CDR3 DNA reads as TGTGCCAGCACCGAAGGTGGGACAGGGGACTATGGCTACACCTTC.

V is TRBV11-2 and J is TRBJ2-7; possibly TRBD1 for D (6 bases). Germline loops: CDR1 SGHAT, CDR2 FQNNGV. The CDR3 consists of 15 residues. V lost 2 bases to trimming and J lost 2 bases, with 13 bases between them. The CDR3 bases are TGTGCCAGCAGCTTAAGGGCAGGGGAGACCTACGAGCAGTACTTC. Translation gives CASSLRAGETYEQYF.